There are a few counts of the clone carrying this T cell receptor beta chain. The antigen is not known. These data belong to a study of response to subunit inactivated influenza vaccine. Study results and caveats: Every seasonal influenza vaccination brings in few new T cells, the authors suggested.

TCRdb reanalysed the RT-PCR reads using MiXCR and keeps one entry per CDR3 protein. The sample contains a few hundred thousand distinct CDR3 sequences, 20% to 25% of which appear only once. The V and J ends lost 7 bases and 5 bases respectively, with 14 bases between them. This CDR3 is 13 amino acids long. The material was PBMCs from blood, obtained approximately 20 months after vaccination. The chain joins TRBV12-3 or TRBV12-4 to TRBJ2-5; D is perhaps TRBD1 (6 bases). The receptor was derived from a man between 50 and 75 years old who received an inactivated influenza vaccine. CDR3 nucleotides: TGTGCCAGCACTATCACAGGGCCGGAGACCCAGTACTTC. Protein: CASTITGPETQYF.